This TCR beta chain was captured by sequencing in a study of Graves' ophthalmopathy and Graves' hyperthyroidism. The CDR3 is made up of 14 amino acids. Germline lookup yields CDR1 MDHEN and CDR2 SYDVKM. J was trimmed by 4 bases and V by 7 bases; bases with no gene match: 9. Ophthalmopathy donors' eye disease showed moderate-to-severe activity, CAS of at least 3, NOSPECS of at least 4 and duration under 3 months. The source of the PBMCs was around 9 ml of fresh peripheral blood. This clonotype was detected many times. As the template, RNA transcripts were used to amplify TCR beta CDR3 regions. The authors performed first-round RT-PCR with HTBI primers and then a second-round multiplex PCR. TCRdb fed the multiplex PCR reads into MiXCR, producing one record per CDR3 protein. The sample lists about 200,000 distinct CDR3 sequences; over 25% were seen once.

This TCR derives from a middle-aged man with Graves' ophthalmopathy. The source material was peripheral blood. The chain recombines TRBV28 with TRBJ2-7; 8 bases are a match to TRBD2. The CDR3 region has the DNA TGTGCCAGCACCATGAGCGGGAGAGATTACGAGCAGTACTTC. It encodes CASTMSGRDYEQYF.